One and the same sample provided the 14 T cell receptor beta chains below, sequenced in a study of spatial heterogeneity in lung cancer. TCRdb reprocessed the 5' RACE reads via MiXCR and lists one record per CDR3 protein. The table has approximately 82,000 distinct CDR3 sequences, over 10% seen once. The time point here: sample taken at primary tumor resection. Whole RNA came from tumor, nontumor lung or frozen PBMC and was sequenced without being sorted. This specimen consisted of PBMCs, obtained at surgery. These receptors originate from a male donor with early-stage non-small cell lung cancer.

This CDR3 reads CATSRDQAALEQFF. DNA of the CDR3: TGTGCCACCAGCAGAGATCAAGCGGCGCTTGAGCAGTTCTTC. This chain connects TRBV15 to TRBJ2-1; D might be TRBD2 (5 bases). Trimming stripped 0 bases from V and 9 bases from J, with 12 bases between. CDR1 is LNHNV and CDR2 is YYDKDF in the germline V gene (reference sequence). The CDR3 length is 14 residues.

The V call is TRBV7-9, the J call TRBJ2-7; possibly TRBD1 or TRBD2 for D (5 bases each). From germline, CDR1 is SEHNR and CDR2 FQNEAQ (reference sequence). V was cut by 7 bases and J by 2 bases, with 18 bases left in between. This CDR3 contains 15 residues. CDR3 DNA: TGTGCCAGCATCTCCGACGGGGCGAGGACCTACGAGCAGTACTTC. Translation gives CASISDGARTYEQYF.

A few counts support this clonotype. The chain couples TRBV20-1 to TRBJ1-1, with TRBD1 matching over 11 bases. This CDR3 has 12 residues. The V gene's germline CDR1 is DFQATT and CDR2 SNEGSKA (reference sequence). Trimming cost V 8 bases and J 4 bases; bases outside gene matches: 3. CDR3 sequence: CSTGTGGTEAFF. The DNA for the CDR3 is TGCAGTACGGGGACAGGGGGCACTGAAGCTTTCTTT.

The chain recombines TRBV29-1 with TRBJ2-1; tentative D call: TRBD1 (5 bases). The V gene's germline CDR1 is SQVTM and CDR2 ANQGSEA. The CDR3 is 14 amino acids. V lost 4 bases and J 2 bases, leaving 12 bases between the germline ends. In nucleotides, the CDR3 is TGCAGCGTTGCAGGGTGGGGAACCTACAATGAGCAGTTCTTC. As protein: CSVAGWGTYNEQFF.

This clonotype was observed at least ten times. This rearrangement joins TRBV29-1 to TRBJ1-2, with 8 bases lining up with TRBD1. This CDR3 has 14 residues. CDR1 is SQVTM and CDR2 is ANQGSEA in the germline V gene. The V gene end was trimmed by 4 bases and the J gene end by 4 bases; junction bases not matched to a gene: 8. The CDR3 sequence is CSVAGGEDFYGYTF. Written as DNA, the CDR3 is TGCAGCGTTGCAGGGGGCGAAGACTTCTATGGCTACACCTTC.

This clonotype has only a few counts. The CDR3 bases are TGTGCCAGCAGTTACGGACTCTTGAACACTGAAGCTTTCTTT. Its protein product is CASSYGLLNTEAFF. The chain is built from TRBV2 and TRBJ1-1; D is unresolved. This CDR3 is built from 14 residues. CDR1 is SNHLY, CDR2 FYNNEI, per germline. V was clipped by 5 bases and J by 0 bases, with 10 bases between them. Drawing the rest from reference TRBV2 and TRBJ1-1, the complete variable domain is EPEVTQTPSHQVTQMGQEVILRCVPISNHLYFYWYRQILGQKVEFLVSFYNNEISEKSEIFDDQFSVERPDGSNFTLKIRSTKLEDSAMYFCASSYGLLNTEAFFGQGTRLTVV.

V usage is TRBV14 and J usage is TRBJ1-4; 8 bases match TRBD1. The CDR3 loop spans 15 amino acids. V dropped 2 bases and J dropped 8; count of bases not matched to a gene: 7. Germline CDR1 and CDR2: SGHDN and FVKESK. CDR3 nucleotides: TGTGCCAGCAGCCAACTTGGGACAGGCGGCGAAAAACTGTTTTTT. Translating it yields CASSQLGTGGEKLFF.

This CDR3 reads CASSRHLMIADEQFF. In nucleotides, the CDR3 is TGTGCCAGTAGTAGGCACCTAATGATCGCGGATGAGCAGTTCTTC. This chain links TRBV19 with TRBJ2-1; D unresolved. The germline V gene has CDR1 LNHDA and CDR2 SQIVND (reference sequence). The CDR3 consists of 15 residues. Trimming removed 4 bases at V and 8 bases at J, with 18 bases between. The entire variable domain, with the rest obtained from reference TRBV19 and TRBJ2-1, is as follows: DGGITQSPKYLFRKEGQNVTLSCEQNLNHDAMYWYRQDPGQGLRLIYYSQIVNDFQKGDIAEGYSVSREKKESFPLTVTSAQKNPTAFYLCASSRHLMIADEQFFGPGTRLTVL.

V gene TRBV12-3 or TRBV12-4 combines with J gene TRBJ2-1; weak D call: TRBD2 (7 bases). Trimming removed 6 bases from V and 4 bases from J, with 19 bases in between. The CDR3 runs 16 residues. The CDR3 sequence: CASRPRLGGGYNEQFF. The CDR3 DNA is TGTGCCAGCAGACCCCGCCTAGGGGGAGGGTACAATGAGCAGTTCTTC.

This clonotype turned up a few times. V usage is TRBV29-1 and J usage is TRBJ2-7; no reliable D call. Trimming left V 2 bases short and J 3 bases short, with 5 bases between. The CDR3 is 11 amino acids. The V gene's germline CDR1 is SQVTM and CDR2 ANQGSEA. As DNA, the CDR3 is TGCAGCGTTGAAAGCAGCTACGAGCAGTACTTC. As protein: CSVESSYEQYF.

The J gene is TRBJ1-1, the V gene TRBV5-1; D uncertain. V lost 3 bases to trimming and J lost 1 base, with 10 bases between them. CDR1 and CDR2 (germline): SGHRS, YFSETQ. The length of the CDR3 is 14 residues. CDR3 region: CASSSEEGNTEAFF. CDR3 nucleotide sequence: TGCGCCAGCAGCTCCGAGGAGGGGAACACTGAAGCTTTCTTT.

The chain joins TRBV29-1 to TRBJ2-5; D is possibly TRBD1 (6 bases). The germline V gene has CDR1 SQVTM and CDR2 ANQGSEA. CDR3 length: 12 amino acids. V was trimmed by 7 bases and J by 0 bases, leaving 9 bases between them. The CDR3 reads CSARQDQETQYF. The CDR3 nucleotides read TGCAGCGCCAGACAGGACCAAGAGACCCAGTACTTC.

This clonotype was counted at least ten times. The rearrangement links TRBV7-2 to TRBJ1-2, with 8 bases matching TRBD1. Germline loops: CDR1 SGHTA, CDR2 FQGNSA. Trimming cost V 5 bases and J 3 bases; bases outside gene matches: 26. CDR3 length: 21 residues. CDR3 nucleotides: TGTGCCAGCAGCGCGGGGGGGAGAAGGGCAGGGGGCACCGCTTTTGACTATGGCTACACCTTC. Translating it yields CASSAGGRRAGGTAFDYGYTF.

This clonotype came up a few times. The V gene is TRBV19, the J gene TRBJ1-1; TRBD1 is a possible D gene (5 bases). CDR3 size: 14 residues. Germline values: CDR1 LNHDA, CDR2 SQIVND (reference sequence). Trimming removed 9 bases at V and 4 bases at J, with 18 bases between. DNA of the CDR3: TGTGCCAGCACTCTCCGGGGCCACTTCACTGAAGCTTTCTTT. Translated: CASTLRGHFTEAFF.